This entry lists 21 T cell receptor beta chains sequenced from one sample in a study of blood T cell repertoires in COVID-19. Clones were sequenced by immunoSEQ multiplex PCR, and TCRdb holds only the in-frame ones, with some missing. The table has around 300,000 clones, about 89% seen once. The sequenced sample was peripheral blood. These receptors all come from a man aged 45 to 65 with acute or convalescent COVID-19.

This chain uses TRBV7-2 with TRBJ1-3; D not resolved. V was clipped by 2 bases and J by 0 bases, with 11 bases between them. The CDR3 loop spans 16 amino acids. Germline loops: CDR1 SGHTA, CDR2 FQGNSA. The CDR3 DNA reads TGTGCCAGCAGCTTACTTGTACGGGGCTCTGGAAACACCATATATTTT. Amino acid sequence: CASSLLVRGSGNTIYF.

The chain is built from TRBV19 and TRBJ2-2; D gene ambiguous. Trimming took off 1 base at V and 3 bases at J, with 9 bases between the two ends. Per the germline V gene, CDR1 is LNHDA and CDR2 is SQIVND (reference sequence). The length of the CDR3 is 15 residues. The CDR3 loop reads CASSIGSRYTGELFF. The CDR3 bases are TGTGCCAGTAGTATAGGTAGCCGCTACACCGGGGAGCTGTTTTTT.

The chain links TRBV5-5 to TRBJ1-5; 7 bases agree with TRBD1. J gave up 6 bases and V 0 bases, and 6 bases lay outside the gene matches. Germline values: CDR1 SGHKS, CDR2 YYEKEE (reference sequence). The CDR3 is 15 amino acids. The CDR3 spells CASSLGRGLGQPQHF. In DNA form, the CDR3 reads TGTGCCAGCAGCTTGGGGAGGGGGCTCGGTCAGCCCCAGCATTTT.

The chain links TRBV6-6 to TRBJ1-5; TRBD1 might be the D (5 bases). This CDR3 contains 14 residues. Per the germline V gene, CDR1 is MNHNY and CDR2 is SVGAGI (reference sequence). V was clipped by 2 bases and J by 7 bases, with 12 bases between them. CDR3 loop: CASSYGRERQPQHF. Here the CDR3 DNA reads TGTGCCAGCAGTTACGGCAGGGAAAGGCAGCCCCAGCATTTT.

Written as DNA, the CDR3 is TGTGCCAGCAGCCCCGACAATGAGCAGTTCTTC. It yields the protein CASSPDNEQFF. This chain uses TRBV7-9 with TRBJ2-1; D not certain. Germline V CDR1 and CDR2: SEHNR, FQNEAQ (reference sequence). V lost 5 bases and J lost 5, with 4 bases in between. The CDR3 consists of 11 residues.

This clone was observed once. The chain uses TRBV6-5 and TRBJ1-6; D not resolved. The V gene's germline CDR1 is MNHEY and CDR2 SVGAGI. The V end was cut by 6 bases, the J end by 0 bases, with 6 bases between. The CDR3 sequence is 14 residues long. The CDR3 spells CASSPGSYNSPLHF. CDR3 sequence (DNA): TGTGCCAGCAGCCCCGGCTCCTATAATTCACCCCTCCACTTT.

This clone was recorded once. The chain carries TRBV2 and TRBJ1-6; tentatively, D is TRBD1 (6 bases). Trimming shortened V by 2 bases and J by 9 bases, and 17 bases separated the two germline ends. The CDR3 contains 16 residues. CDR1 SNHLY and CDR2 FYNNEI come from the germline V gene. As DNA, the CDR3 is TGTGCCAGCAGTGAACAGGGGTTGAAACTTGGTTCACCCCTCCACTTT. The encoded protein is CASSEQGLKLGSPLHF.

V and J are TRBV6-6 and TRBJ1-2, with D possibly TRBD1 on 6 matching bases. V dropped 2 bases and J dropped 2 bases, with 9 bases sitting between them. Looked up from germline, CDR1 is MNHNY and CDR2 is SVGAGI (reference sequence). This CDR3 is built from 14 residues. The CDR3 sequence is CASSYLTGNYGYTF. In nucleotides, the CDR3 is TGTGCCAGCAGTTACCTAACAGGGAACTATGGCTACACCTTC.

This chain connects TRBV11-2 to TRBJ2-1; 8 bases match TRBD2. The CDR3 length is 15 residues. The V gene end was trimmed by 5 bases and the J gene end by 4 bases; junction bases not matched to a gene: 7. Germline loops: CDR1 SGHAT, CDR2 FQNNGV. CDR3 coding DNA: TGTGCCAGCAGCCCCCCCAGCGGGAGATACAATGAGCAGTTCTTC. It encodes CASSPPSGRYNEQFF.

In DNA, the CDR3 is TGTGCCAGCAGTTTATGGGACAGGGATGAAAAACTGTTTTTT. This translates into CASSLWDRDEKLFF. The chain recombines TRBV28 with TRBJ1-4, with 8 bases matching TRBD1. CDR1 and CDR2 (germline): MDHEN, SYDVKM. The CDR3 consists of 14 residues. J lost 6 bases, V lost 0 bases, and 0 bases had no gene match.

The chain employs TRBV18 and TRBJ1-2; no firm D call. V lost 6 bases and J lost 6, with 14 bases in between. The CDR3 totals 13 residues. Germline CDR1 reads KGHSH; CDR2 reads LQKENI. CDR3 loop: CASSPSGVDGYTF. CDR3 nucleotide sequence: TGTGCCAGCTCTCCGAGCGGAGTTGATGGCTACACCTTC.

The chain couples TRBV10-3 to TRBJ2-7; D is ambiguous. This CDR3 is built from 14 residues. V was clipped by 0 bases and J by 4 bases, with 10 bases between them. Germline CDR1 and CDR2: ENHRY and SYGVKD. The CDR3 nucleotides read TGTGCCATCAGTGAGTCGACTCGGTCATACGAGCAGTACTTC. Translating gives CAISESTRSYEQYF.

The CDR3: CASSLVGGDRTGELFF. The CDR3 DNA reads TGTGCCAGCAGCTTAGTGGGCGGGGATCGCACCGGGGAGCTGTTTTTT. The rearrangement links TRBV7-3 to TRBJ2-2, with D maybe TRBD2 (6 bases). The V gene lost 2 bases and the J gene lost 4 bases, with 14 bases spanning the gap. The germline gives CDR1 SGHTA, CDR2 FQGTGA. The CDR3 runs 16 residues.

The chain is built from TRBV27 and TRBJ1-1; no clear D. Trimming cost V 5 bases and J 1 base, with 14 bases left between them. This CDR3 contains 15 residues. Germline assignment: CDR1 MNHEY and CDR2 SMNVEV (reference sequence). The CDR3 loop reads CASSPGASWNTEAFF. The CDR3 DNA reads TGTGCCAGCAGTCCGGGAGCCTCGTGGAACACTGAAGCTTTCTTT.

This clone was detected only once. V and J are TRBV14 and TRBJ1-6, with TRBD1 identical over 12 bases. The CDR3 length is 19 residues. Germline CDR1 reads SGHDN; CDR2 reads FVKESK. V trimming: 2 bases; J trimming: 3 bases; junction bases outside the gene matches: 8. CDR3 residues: CASSQTGTGGSFYNSPLHF. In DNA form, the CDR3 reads TGTGCCAGCAGCCAAACCGGGACAGGGGGCAGTTTCTATAATTCACCCCTCCACTTT.

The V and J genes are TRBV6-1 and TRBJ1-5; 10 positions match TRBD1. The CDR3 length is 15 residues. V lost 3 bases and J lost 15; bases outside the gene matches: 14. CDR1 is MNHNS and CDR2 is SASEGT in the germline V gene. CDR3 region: CASSDSPGTGAVGHF. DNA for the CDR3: TGTGCCAGCAGTGACAGTCCCGGGACAGGGGCGGTAGGGCATTTT.

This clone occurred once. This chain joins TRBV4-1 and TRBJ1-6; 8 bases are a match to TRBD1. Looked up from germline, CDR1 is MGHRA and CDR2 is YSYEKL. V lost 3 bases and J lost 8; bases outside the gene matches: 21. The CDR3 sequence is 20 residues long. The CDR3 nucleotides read TGCGCCAGCAGCCAGAGGGTTAATCTGCTGGCCGGGACAGGTTATTCACCCCTCCACTTT. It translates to CASSQRVNLLAGTGYSPLHF.

CDR3 region: CASSMRGGVTEAFF. Written as DNA, the CDR3 is TGTGCCAGCAGCATGAGGGGGGGAGTGACTGAAGCTTTCTTT. The chain is built from TRBV7-8 and TRBJ1-1, with D tentatively TRBD1 (6 bases). Germline CDR1 reads SGHVS; CDR2 reads FQNEAQ. This CDR3 region has 14 residues. Trimming stripped 5 bases from V and 5 bases from J, with 15 bases between.

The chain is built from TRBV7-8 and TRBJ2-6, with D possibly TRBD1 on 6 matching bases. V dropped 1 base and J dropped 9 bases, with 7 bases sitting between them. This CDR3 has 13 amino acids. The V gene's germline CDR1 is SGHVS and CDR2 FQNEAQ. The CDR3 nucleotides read TGTGCCAGCAGCTTAGGCAGGGGCAACGTCCTGACTTTC. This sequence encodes CASSLGRGNVLTF.

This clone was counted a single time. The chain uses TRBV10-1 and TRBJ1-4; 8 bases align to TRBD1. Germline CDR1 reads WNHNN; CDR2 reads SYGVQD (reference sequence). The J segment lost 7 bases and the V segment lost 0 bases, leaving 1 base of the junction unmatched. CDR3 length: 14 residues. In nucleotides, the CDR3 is TGCGCCAGCAGTGAGTCGGGACAGGCTGAAAAACTGTTTTTT. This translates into CASSESGQAEKLFF.

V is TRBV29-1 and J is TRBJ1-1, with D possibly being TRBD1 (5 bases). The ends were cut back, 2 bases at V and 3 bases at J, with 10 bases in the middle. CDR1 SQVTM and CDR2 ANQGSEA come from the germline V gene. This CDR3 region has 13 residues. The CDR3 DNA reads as TGCAGCGTTGAAATAGGGGTGGACACTGAAGCTTTCTTT. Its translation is CSVEIGVDTEAFF.